This entry features one TCR beta chain sequence. This sample was included in a study of cytomegalovirus exposure and HLA in healthy donors. CDR3 length: 15 amino acids. Trimming at V came to 5 bases and at J to 8 bases, leaving 11 bases not matched to a gene. Germline-derived CDR1 and CDR2 are MGHRA and YSYEKL. Only in-frame clones appear in the TCRdb table, and some are missing; sequencing was by immunoSEQ multiplex PCR. The sample contains about 110,000 clones, around 85% of which appear only once. This chain connects TRBV4-1 to TRBJ1-4; TRBD1 matches 7 bases. The sequence came from a young woman in good health and CMV-seronegative. The specimen sequenced was PBMCs. CDR3 residues: CASSTRQGSLEKLFF. In nucleotides, the CDR3 is TGCGCCAGCAGCACCCGACAGGGCTCATTGGAAAAACTGTTTTTT.